The 4 T cell receptor beta chains presented below share a single source sample, sequenced in a study of blood T cell repertoires in COVID-19. The protocol was immunoSEQ multiplex PCR, while the TCRdb copy is restricted to in-frame clones and leaves out a portion. The data contain 80,000 to 100,000 clones, about nine tenths of them singletons. The sequenced material came from peripheral blood. Every receptor here comes from a woman in her fifties or sixties with active or convalescent COVID-19.

This clone was counted only a few times. The J gene is TRBJ2-5, the V gene TRBV5-1; 11 bases align to TRBD2. Per germline, CDR1 SGHRS and CDR2 YFSETQ. The CDR3 covers 13 residues. CDR3 DNA: TGCACCTCTAGCGGGGGGAACCAAGAGACCCAGTACTTC. Residues: CTSSGGNQETQYF.

A remark on this clone: The germline gene is not matched at one end of the junction; a read error may be the cause. The chain recombines TRBV7-7 with TRBJ2-5, with D perhaps TRBD1 (6 bases). The CDR3 contains 15 residues. Germline CDR1 is SSHAT and CDR2 is FNYEAQ (reference sequence). The CDR3, as DNA: TGTGCTAGCAGCTTGGGGGCCAGTGAAGTTGAGACCCAGTACTTC. It yields the protein CASSLGASEVETQYF.

This chain connects TRBV30 to TRBJ1-2, with D unresolved. The CDR3 length is 13 residues. Trimming took 1 base from V and 3 from J, leaving 9 bases between them. Germline lookup yields CDR1 GTSNPN and CDR2 SVGIG (reference sequence). Written as DNA, the CDR3 is TGTGCCTGGAGTGATACCGGGGACTATGGCTACACCTTC. This translates into CAWSDTGDYGYTF. The full variable domain, completed using reference TRBV30 and TRBJ1-2, is SQTIHQWPATLVQPVGSPLSLECTVEGTSNPNLYWYRQAAGRGLQLLFYSVGIGQISSEVPQNLSASRPQDRQFILSSKKLLLSDSGFYLCAWSDTGDYGYTFGSGTRLTVV.

The chain couples TRBV5-1 to TRBJ1-1; the D gene is possibly TRBD1 (5 bases). Germline-derived CDR1 and CDR2 are SGHRS and YFSETQ. Trimming shortened V by 4 bases and J by 4 bases, and 11 bases separated the two germline ends. There are 13 residues in the CDR3. The CDR3 DNA sequence: TGCGCCAGCAGCGAACGGACAACCACTGAAGCTTTCTTT. It specifies CASSERTTTEAFF.